This T cell receptor (beta chain) was captured in a study of T-cell memory formation after mild COVID-19. Trimming pared 6 bases from V and 0 bases from J, leaving 15 bases between. CDR3 length: 16 amino acids. Germline values: CDR1 LGHNT, CDR2 FRNRAP. This clonotype was found a few times. TCRdb re-called the 5' RACE reads through MiXCR, storing one row per CDR3 protein. The sample carries some 82,000 distinct CDR3 sequences, 9.5% to 15% recorded once. The source is a man between 18 and 29 years old who had mild COVID-19 (a few samples of this study predate the infection). Cell type and time point are not known. This sequence joins TRBV12-5 and TRBJ2-1; weak D call: TRBD1 (6 bases). The sample consisted of PBMCs or a T cell subset sorted from them (not recorded which). The chain's CDR3 is CASGNDRLSSYNEQFF. Written as DNA, the CDR3 is TGTGCTAGTGGAAACGACAGGTTGTCCTCCTACAATGAGCAGTTCTTC.